This T cell receptor beta chain originates from a study of cytomegalovirus exposure and HLA in healthy donors. Across the whole study: The 100 million to 120 million unique TCR beta sequences, from around 200 million T cells, were found by an earlier analysis. Study-level findings and limits: Reports described diagnosis of cytomegalovirus status by the classifier as highly specific and sensitive. A later analysis, which compared TCR beta chains of equal frequency, found the HLA-associated ones more clonally expanded.

With regard to this clone: Antigen unknown.

CDR3 length: 15 amino acids. Germline V CDR1 and CDR2: MDHEN, SYDVKM. V was cut by 5 bases and J by 4 bases, with 15 bases left in between. Both 60 Vbeta primers and 13 Jbeta primers went into the PCR. TCRdb keeps only in-frame clones here, not all; method: immunoSEQ multiplex PCR. The sample carries roughly 200,000 clones, 76% recorded once. The TCR originated in a man aged 18 to 35 in good health and CMV-seronegative. Sequenced input: PBMCs. The chain is built from TRBV28 and TRBJ1-3; TRBD1 is a possible D gene (6 bases). The CDR3 spells CASSGSQGSGNTIYF. The CDR3, as DNA: TGTGCCAGCAGTGGTTCACAGGGATCCGGAAACACCATATATTTT.